A single sample is the source of the 28 T cell receptor beta chains below, sequenced in a study of brain metastases from non-small cell lung cancer. Assay: immunoSEQ multiplex PCR; the TCRdb copy retains only in-frame clones and omits some. The data show about 4,000 clones, about 81% seen once. The sequenced sample consisted of tumor-adjacent normal tissue. Source of these receptors: a donor at least 40 years old with non-small cell lung cancer.

The count of this clone is one. The chain joins TRBV27 to TRBJ2-4, with D maybe TRBD1 (6 bases). Trimming cost V 5 bases and J 6 bases, with 11 bases left between them. Germline assignment: CDR1 MNHEY and CDR2 SMNVEV (reference sequence). The CDR3 loop spans 13 amino acids. CDR3 sequence (DNA): TGTGCCAGCAGTACCGGACAGATAAACATTCAGTACTTC. This translates into CASSTGQINIQYF.

This clone came up once. This chain uses TRBV5-1 with TRBJ2-7; 7 bases are shared with TRBD1. J lost 4 bases, V lost 3 bases, and 10 bases had no gene match. From germline, CDR1 is SGHRS and CDR2 YFSETQ. This CDR3 region has 15 residues. The CDR3 bases are TGCGCCAGCAGCTCCACTGGACAGGTGATGTACGAGCAGTACTTC. Its translation is CASSSTGQVMYEQYF.

The sample holds one count of this clone. The V call is TRBV24-1, the J call TRBJ1-4; 11 bases are a match to TRBD1. The germline gives CDR1 KGHDR, CDR2 SFDVKD. CDR3 length: 15 residues. The trim removed 6 bases at V and 6 bases at J, leaving 5 bases unmatched. The CDR3 loop is CATSMGTGGYEKLFF. CDR3 nucleotides: TGTGCCACCAGTATGGGGACAGGGGGGTATGAAAAACTGTTTTTT.

This clone came up a few times. This chain connects TRBV29-1 to TRBJ2-1; no definite D call. Per germline, CDR1 SQVTM and CDR2 ANQGSEA. V was trimmed by 7 bases and J by 5 bases, leaving 9 bases between them. The length of the CDR3 is 11 residues. CDR3 sequence reads: CSDNEDNEQFF. As DNA, the CDR3 is TGCAGCGACAACGAAGACAATGAGCAGTTCTTC.

The rearrangement uses TRBV2 and TRBJ2-1, with 12 bases fitting TRBD2. J gave up 5 bases and V 6 bases, and 5 bases lay outside the gene matches. Per the germline V gene, CDR1 is SNHLY and CDR2 is FYNNEI. The CDR3 loop spans 15 amino acids. The DNA for the CDR3 is TGTGCCAGCAGCGTCGGACTAGCGGGGAACAATGAGCAGTTCTTC. It translates to CASSVGLAGNNEQFF.

This clone occurred a few times. This chain connects TRBV3-1 (or the pseudogene TRBV3-2) to TRBJ1-1, with 10 bases that match TRBD1. The germline gives CDR1 LGHDT, CDR2 YNNKEL (reference sequence). The CDR3 length is 17 residues. The junction had 11 bases not matched to a gene; V was cut back by 3 bases and J by 4 bases. This chain's CDR3 is CASSQSPGTGAGTEAFF. For the CDR3, the DNA is TGTGCCAGCAGCCAGAGTCCCGGGACAGGGGCGGGCACTGAAGCTTTCTTT.

The genes are TRBV2 and TRBJ2-3; 8 positions agree with TRBD2. The CDR3 consists of 16 residues. Germline lookup yields CDR1 SNHLY and CDR2 FYNNEI. Trimming cost V 6 bases and J 2 bases; bases outside gene matches: 10. In DNA form, the CDR3 reads TGTGCCAGCAGATGGAAGCGGGAGACGTTCACAGATACGCAGTATTTT. Translated: CASRWKRETFTDTQYF.

This clone was detected once. The V gene is TRBV20-1, the J gene TRBJ2-5; no reliable D call. V lost 0 bases and J 6 bases, leaving 5 bases between the germline ends. This CDR3 region has 11 residues. Germline V lookup: CDR1 DFQATT, CDR2 SNEGSKA (reference sequence). The CDR3 spells CSARERQTQYF. DNA of the CDR3: TGCAGTGCTAGAGAGCGTCAGACCCAGTACTTC.

The J gene is TRBJ2-7, the V gene TRBV18, with a tentative D call TRBD2 (6 bases). In germline, CDR1 is KGHSH, CDR2 LQKENI. This CDR3 is 14 amino acids long. Trimming cost V 1 base and J 2 bases, with 9 bases left between them. CDR3 in amino acids: CASSPREVAYEQYF. In nucleotides, the CDR3 is TGTGCCAGCTCACCACGGGAGGTCGCCTACGAGCAGTACTTC.

This clone has just a few counts. The chain is built from TRBV6-4 and TRBJ1-5; no clear D. Trimming left V 2 bases short and J 9 bases short, with 14 bases between. The germline V gene has CDR1 MRHNA and CDR2 SNTAGT. The CDR3 has 14 residues. CDR3 sequence: CASSDKATNTPQHF. CDR3 DNA: TGTGCCAGCAGTGACAAGGCCACCAACACGCCCCAGCATTTT.

This clone was observed a single time. The rearrangement joins TRBV6-5 to TRBJ1-3; the D gene is possibly TRBD1 (5 bases). V was cut by 6 bases and J by 0 bases, with 12 bases left in between. In germline, CDR1 is MNHEY, CDR2 SVGAGI. The CDR3 has 15 residues. This chain's CDR3 is CASSRTSYSGNTIYF. The CDR3 nucleotides are TGTGCCAGCAGCCGGACATCCTACTCTGGAAACACCATATATTTT.

The V gene is TRBV24-1, the J gene TRBJ2-1, with TRBD2 identical over 10 bases. The CDR3 has 16 residues. Unmatched junction bases numbered 7, after V lost 2 bases and J lost 7 bases. The germline CDR1 and CDR2 sequences are KGHDR and SFDVKD. CDR3 in amino acids: CATSDSTGLATNEQFF. The CDR3 DNA follows: TGTGCCACCAGTGATTCCACGGGACTAGCGACTAATGAGCAGTTCTTC.

The genes are TRBV4-3 and TRBJ2-3, with 8 bases fitting TRBD2. The CDR3 length is 15 residues. Trimming took 4 bases from V and 3 from J; bases not matched to a gene: 6. Germline CDR1 reads LGHNA; CDR2 reads YSLEER. CDR3 amino acids: CASSRSTGGTDTQYF. The CDR3 DNA is TGCGCCAGCAGCCGTAGTACGGGAGGGACAGATACGCAGTATTTT.

Only a few counts were recorded for this clone. The chain couples TRBV6-5 to TRBJ1-2; no firm D call. With 5 bases removed from V and 6 bases from J, the gap between germline ends came to 13 bases. Germline CDR1 reads MNHEY; CDR2 reads SVGAGI. CDR3 length: 13 residues. As DNA, the CDR3 is TGTGCCAGCAGTCGGTCGACGGTAAATGGCTACACCTTC. As protein: CASSRSTVNGYTF.

The chain employs TRBV19 and TRBJ2-6, with D possibly matching TRBD1 (5 bases). Looked up from germline, CDR1 is LNHDA and CDR2 is SQIVND (reference sequence). This CDR3 has 15 residues. V lost 3 bases and J lost 2, with 8 bases in between. CDR3 in DNA: TGTGCCAGTAGTATGGTAGGGGCTGGGGCCAACGTCCTGACTTTC. It encodes CASSMVGAGANVLTF.

This clone was seen a few times. The V gene is TRBV27, the J gene TRBJ2-7; 11 bases map to TRBD2. The V segment lost 8 bases and the J segment 5 bases; nucleotides outside the gene matches: 8. Looked up from germline, CDR1 is MNHEY and CDR2 is SMNVEV (reference sequence). The CDR3 consists of 14 residues. The CDR3 here is CASCRLAGIDEQYF. CDR3 nucleotide sequence: TGTGCCAGCTGCAGACTAGCGGGAATCGACGAGCAGTACTTC.

Of note for this clone: Its ends do not fully match the called genes, so a read error is possible. V and J are TRBV27 and TRBJ2-1; 12 nucleotides agree with TRBD2. The CDR3 contains 18 residues. Looked up from germline, CDR1 is MNHEY and CDR2 is SMNVEV (reference sequence). The CDR3 protein is CASKLMRTSGALGDEQFF. DNA of the CDR3: TGTGCTAGCAAACTGATGCGGACTAGCGGGGCCCTAGGAGATGAGCAGTTCTTC.

V gene TRBV3-1 (or the pseudogene TRBV3-2) combines with J gene TRBJ2-5; 8 bases match TRBD1. V dropped 6 bases and J dropped 3; count of bases not matched to a gene: 9. This CDR3 has 15 amino acids. Germline CDR1 LGHDT, CDR2 YNNKEL (reference sequence). The CDR3 coding sequence is TGTGCCAGCAGGGGCAGGGGGCCGTTCGAAGAGACCCAGTACTTC. Its translation is CASRGRGPFEETQYF.

V and J are TRBV21-1 and TRBJ1-4. TRBV21-1 is deemed a pseudogene. This CDR3 has 15 amino acids. Here the CDR3 reads CASSSRPWEDEKLFF. CDR3 nucleotides: TGTGCCAGCAGCAGCCGGCCTTGGGAGGATGAAAAACTGTTTTTT.

On this clone itself: Different DNA sequences within this sample yield the same CDR3. This chain links TRBV3-1 (or the pseudogene TRBV3-2) with TRBJ1-5; 7 bases match TRBD1. Looked up from germline, CDR1 is LGHDT and CDR2 is YNNKEL (reference sequence). The junction had 1 base not matched to a gene; V was cut back by 4 bases and J by 4 bases. The CDR3 extends over 13 amino acids. CDR3 sequence: CASSRTGNQPQHF. The DNA for the CDR3 is TGTGCCAGCAGCCGGACAGGTAATCAGCCCCAGCATTTT.

V gene TRBV28 combines with J gene TRBJ1-1; D unresolved. Germline CDR1 reads MDHEN; CDR2 reads SYDVKM. This CDR3 is 15 amino acids long. The V gene lost 6 bases and the J gene lost 5 bases, with 19 bases spanning the gap. The DNA of the CDR3 is TGTGCCAGCAGCCAAACCCAATCTATGAGGACTGAAGCTTTCTTT. Its protein product is CASSQTQSMRTEAFF.

The rearrangement links TRBV5-1 to TRBJ2-1; 11 nucleotides align to TRBD2. Germline V lookup: CDR1 SGHRS, CDR2 YFSETQ. CDR3 size: 19 residues. V trimming: 3 bases; J trimming: 4 bases; junction bases outside the gene matches: 15. The DNA for the CDR3 is TGCGCCAGCAGCTCCGGGACTAGCGGCATACTCCGGCTTTACAATGAGCAGTTCTTC. It specifies CASSSGTSGILRLYNEQFF.

This clone was observed a handful of times. V gene TRBV7-9 combines with J gene TRBJ1-1, with 8 positions matching TRBD1. Germline V gene lookup returns CDR1 SEHNR and CDR2 FQNEAQ (reference sequence). The length of the CDR3 is 12 residues. With V trimmed by 5 bases and J by 11 bases, 7 bases remained unmatched. CDR3 amino acids: CASSGTGIDAFF. For the CDR3, the DNA is TGTGCCAGCAGCGGGACAGGAATTGACGCTTTCTTT.

The J gene is TRBJ2-7, the V gene TRBV18; D is ambiguous. V lost 2 bases and J lost 1, with 9 bases in between. Germline CDR1 and CDR2: KGHSH and LQKENI. The CDR3 runs 14 residues. CDR3 sequence: CASSPGVLSYEQYF. CDR3 bases: TGTGCCAGCTCACCAGGGGTCCTTTCCTACGAGCAGTACTTC.

The CDR3: CASSLSGASYGYTF. The CDR3 DNA reads as TGTGCCAGCAGCCTCTCAGGGGCTTCCTATGGCTACACCTTC. The rearrangement links TRBV4-2 to TRBJ1-2; possible D gene TRBD1, 6 bases. The CDR3 has 14 amino acids. Trimming removed 4 bases at V and 4 bases at J, with 13 bases between. CDR1 LGHNA and CDR2 YNFKEQ come from the germline V gene.

The gene calls are TRBV6-6 and TRBJ2-5, with D unresolved. CDR1 MNHNY and CDR2 SVGAGI come from the germline V gene (reference sequence). CDR3 length equals 14 residues. Trimming cost V 6 bases and J 4 bases, with 15 bases left between them. CDR3 bases: TGTGCCAGCAGCCTTGGGTTGAGGCCAGAGACCCAGTACTTC. Translation: CASSLGLRPETQYF.

The V gene is TRBV14, the J gene TRBJ2-7; TRBD2 agrees at 7 bases. J was trimmed by 3 bases and V by 3 bases; bases with no gene match: 8. The CDR3 consists of 15 residues. Germline V lookup: CDR1 SGHDN, CDR2 FVKESK. CDR3 sequence (DNA): TGTGCCAGCAGCCACGGTGCCAGCGGGGTCTACGAGCAGTACTTC. Translating gives CASSHGASGVYEQYF.

The V call is TRBV30, the J call TRBJ1-5, with D uncertain. This CDR3 comprises 13 residues. The germline CDR1 and CDR2 sequences are GTSNPN and SVGIG (reference sequence). Trimming removed 3 bases from V and 5 bases from J, with 11 bases in between. The CDR3: CAWRAGGDQPQHF. The CDR3 bases are TGTGCCTGGAGGGCGGGAGGCGATCAGCCCCAGCATTTT.